This entry concerns a single T cell receptor (beta chain). Antigen unknown. This sample is drawn from a study of identical twins. Study results and limitations: Low generation probability was overrepresented in out-of-frame alpha sequences shared by twins.

TCRdb analysed the 5' RACE reads with MiXCR anew, one entry per CDR3 protein. The data show more than 250,000 distinct CDR3 sequences, around 8.8% seen once. Germline V CDR1 and CDR2: MNHEY, SMNVEV (reference sequence). V was trimmed by 2 bases and J by 0 bases, leaving 11 bases between them. There are 15 residues in the CDR3. In addition, the sample was reused for a study of yellow fever vaccine responses in identical twins.

V is TRBV27 and J is TRBJ2-7, with a tentative D call TRBD1 (6 bases). Sequenced sample: memory (CD45RO+) T cells sorted from blood. This TCR was recovered from a young woman in good health. CDR3 protein: CASSLTGQSSYEQYF. In DNA form, the CDR3 reads TGTGCCAGCAGTTTAACCGGACAGTCCTCCTACGAGCAGTACTTC.